The clone carrying this T cell receptor beta chain was detected once. This sample is drawn from a study of blood T cell repertoires in COVID-19. There are 13 residues in the CDR3. Trimming left V 4 bases short and J 1 base short, with 7 bases between. Sequencing was performed with immunoSEQ multiplex PCR; in TCRdb, only in-frame clones are kept and a portion is missing. The sample records 95,000 to 120,000 clones, approximately 88% being singletons. The receptor was isolated from a human donor in a cohort sampled during active COVID-19. The sequenced sample consisted of peripheral blood. The chain carries TRBV12-3 or TRBV12-4 and TRBJ1-1, with D unresolved. The CDR3 DNA is TGTGCCAGCAGTTCAGACAAGAACACTGAAGCTTTCTTT. Translation: CASSSDKNTEAFF.